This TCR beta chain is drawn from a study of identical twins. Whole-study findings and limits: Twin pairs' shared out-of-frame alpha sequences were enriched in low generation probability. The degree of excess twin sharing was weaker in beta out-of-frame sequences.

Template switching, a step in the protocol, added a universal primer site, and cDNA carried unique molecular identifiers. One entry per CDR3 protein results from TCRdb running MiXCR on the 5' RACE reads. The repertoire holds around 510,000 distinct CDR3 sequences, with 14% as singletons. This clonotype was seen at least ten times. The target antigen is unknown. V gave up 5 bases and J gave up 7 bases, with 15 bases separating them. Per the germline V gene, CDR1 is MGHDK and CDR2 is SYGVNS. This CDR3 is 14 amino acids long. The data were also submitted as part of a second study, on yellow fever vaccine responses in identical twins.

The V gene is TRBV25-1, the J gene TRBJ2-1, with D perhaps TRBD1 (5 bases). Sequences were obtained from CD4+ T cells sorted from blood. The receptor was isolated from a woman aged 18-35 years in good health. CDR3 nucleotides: TGTGCCAGCAGTCAAATTGCAGGGTCAAATGAGCAGTTCTTC. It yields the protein CASSQIAGSNEQFF.